One and the same sample provided the 24 T cell receptor beta chains below, sequenced in a study of CD8 T cells in Susac syndrome. With random hexamers, roughly 0.45 to 1 ug RNA was reverse transcribed. A single record per CDR3 protein comes from TCRdb applying MiXCR to the immunoSEQ multiplex PCR reads. Of 120,000 to 150,000 distinct CDR3 sequences listed, roughly 95% are singletons. The sequenced material came from CD4+ T cells from PBMCs. The origin of the receptors is a human donor in good health.

The V and J genes are TRBV12-3 or TRBV12-4 and TRBJ2-3, with D possibly matching TRBD1 (5 bases). Trimming removed 1 base at V and 2 bases at J, with 16 bases between. CDR3 size: 17 residues. CDR3 sequence reads: CASSLEQGLGSTDTQYF. In DNA form, the CDR3 reads TGTGCCAGCAGTTTAGAGCAGGGATTGGGGTCCACAGATACGCAGTATTTT.

V gene TRBV5-4 combines with J gene TRBJ1-5, with a tentative D call TRBD1 (6 bases). The CDR3 contains 15 residues. V lost 4 bases to trimming and J lost 3 bases, with 14 bases between them. In germline, CDR1 is SGHNT, CDR2 YYREEE (reference sequence). Written as DNA, the CDR3 is TGTGCCAGCAGCCGAGGGGGGAGCGCCAATCAGCCCCAGCATTTT. Protein sequence: CASSRGGSANQPQHF.

The CDR3 DNA reads as TGTGCCAGCAGACTAAAAGAGACGGTTTCTGGGGCCAACGTCCTGACTTTC. Amino acid sequence: CASRLKETVSGANVLTF. This chain joins TRBV6-1 and TRBJ2-6; D ambiguous. Trimming pared 6 bases from V and 1 base from J, leaving 16 bases between. CDR1 and CDR2 (germline): MNHNS, SASEGT. CDR3 length: 17 amino acids.

The sample holds one count of this clonotype. This chain joins TRBV20-1 and TRBJ2-3; the match to TRBD2 covers 8 bases. The CDR3 loop spans 16 amino acids. V shed 5 bases, J shed 4 bases, and the junction held 14 bases outside the gene matches. Germline V gene data show CDR1 as DFQATT and CDR2 as SNEGSKA (reference sequence). CDR3 amino acids: CSADGLAGGPADTQYF. In DNA, the CDR3 is TGCAGTGCTGATGGGCTAGCGGGTGGGCCGGCAGATACGCAGTATTTT.

J is TRBJ2-7 and V is TRBV30; D is perhaps TRBD1 (5 bases). With 3 bases removed from V and 5 bases from J, the gap between germline ends came to 29 bases. Germline V gives CDR1 GTSNPN, CDR2 SVGIG (reference sequence). This CDR3 spans 18 amino acids. CDR3 coding DNA: TGTGCCTGGAGCCCTTGGCCCCAAGTGGCAGGGAAGTCCCACGAGCAGTACTTC. This encodes CAWSPWPQVAGKSHEQYF.

This chain joins TRBV6-5 and TRBJ2-7, with D maybe TRBD1 (5 bases). The CDR3 consists of 15 residues. With 6 bases removed from V and 3 bases from J, the gap between germline ends came to 18 bases. Germline V gene sequence: CDR1 MNHEY, CDR2 SVGAGI. This CDR3 reads CASRTLPKGNYEQYF. The CDR3 nucleotides are TGTGCCAGCAGAACCCTTCCAAAGGGGAACTACGAGCAGTACTTC.

The rearrangement uses TRBV7-9 and TRBJ1-1; a weak D match, TRBD1 (5 bases). CDR3 length: 17 amino acids. The germline V and J ends were trimmed by 1 base and 3 bases, with 18 bases remaining between them. The germline CDR1 and CDR2 sequences are SEHNR and FQNEAQ (reference sequence). This CDR3 is CASSLGVSSRVDTEAFF. The CDR3 DNA sequence: TGTGCCAGCAGCTTAGGAGTTAGTAGCAGGGTAGACACTGAAGCTTTCTTT.

The chain carries TRBV5-6 and TRBJ1-1, with D tentatively TRBD1 (6 bases). The CDR3 consists of 14 residues. Trimming shortened V by 0 bases and J by 3 bases, and 9 bases separated the two germline ends. Per the germline V gene, CDR1 is SGHDT and CDR2 is YYEEEE. CDR3 sequence (DNA): TGTGCCAGCAGCTTGGCGGGGGCTCACACTGAAGCTTTCTTT. It codes for CASSLAGAHTEAFF.

The chain carries TRBV7-2 and TRBJ2-7, with 8 bases lining up with TRBD2. After removal of 0 bases from V and 4 bases from J, the junction contained 5 bases not matched to a gene. Per the germline V gene, CDR1 is SGHTA and CDR2 is FQGNSA. This CDR3 has 15 residues. The CDR3 spells CASSLAAGVGYEQYF. CDR3 in DNA: TGTGCCAGCAGCTTAGCAGCGGGAGTGGGATACGAGCAGTACTTC.

The rearrangement links TRBV6-2 or TRBV6-3 to TRBJ1-5, with 8 bases aligning to TRBD1. The germline gives CDR1 MNHEY, CDR2 SVGEGT. The CDR3 loop spans 17 amino acids. Germline trimming cut 6 bases from V and 1 base from J; bases unmatched to any gene: 11. CDR3 amino acids: CASSPRQGMVSNQPQHF. The DNA for the CDR3 is TGTGCCAGCAGCCCCCGACAGGGGATGGTGAGCAATCAGCCCCAGCATTTT.

The genes are TRBV7-2 and TRBJ2-2; the D gene is possibly TRBD2 (5 bases). Germline CDR1 SGHTA, CDR2 FQGNSA. The CDR3 is made up of 15 amino acids. V gave up 1 base and J gave up 2 bases, with 8 bases separating them. The CDR3 DNA sequence: TGTGCCAGCAGCTTAGGACTATCAAACACCGGGGAGCTGTTTTTT. Protein: CASSLGLSNTGELFF.

The chain employs TRBV20-1 and TRBJ2-5; TRBD1 matches at 8 bases. The CDR3 sequence is 15 residues long. V shed 1 base and J 1 base; nucleotides not matched to a gene: 5. Germline CDR1 DFQATT, CDR2 SNEGSKA (reference sequence). CDR3: CSARAGTGLQETQYF. In DNA, the CDR3 is TGCAGTGCTAGAGCCGGGACAGGCCTCCAAGAGACCCAGTACTTC.

A single count supports this clonotype. The V call is TRBV29-1, the J call TRBJ2-5; 9 nucleotides align to TRBD2. The germline V gene has CDR1 SQVTM and CDR2 ANQGSEA. The CDR3 runs 13 residues. The ends lost 7 bases at V and 4 bases at J; junction bases unmatched: 7. This CDR3 is CSASGTSSETQYF. CDR3 coding DNA: TGCAGCGCCTCGGGGACTAGCTCAGAGACCCAGTACTTC.

The genes are TRBV3-1 and TRBJ1-1, with no clear D. This CDR3 has 14 amino acids. Germline V lookup: CDR1 LGHDT, CDR2 YNNKEL (reference sequence). Trimming removed 3 bases from V and 6 bases from J, with 14 bases in between. CDR3 in DNA: TGTGCCAGCAGCCACCTTATAAGGGAGGCTGAAGCTTTCTTT. The encoded protein is CASSHLIREAEAFF.

The chain recombines TRBV5-1 with TRBJ2-3, with TRBD2 matching over 14 bases. Trimming cost V 5 bases and J 3 bases; bases outside gene matches: 2. The CDR3 is made up of 15 amino acids. Germline CDR1 and CDR2: SGHRS and YFSETQ. This CDR3 reads CASRGLAGVTDTQYF. The DNA of the CDR3 is TGCGCCAGCAGGGGACTAGCGGGAGTAACAGATACGCAGTATTTT.

CDR3 bases: TGTGCCAGCAGCTTTGGACTAGCGGGAGACGAGCAGTACTTC. This gives the protein CASSFGLAGDEQYF. This sequence joins TRBV7-9 and TRBJ2-7, with 13 bases lining up with TRBD2. Losses at the gene ends were 3 bases for V and 5 bases for J; bases not matched to a gene: 1. CDR3 length: 14 amino acids. Germline values: CDR1 SEHNR, CDR2 FQNEAQ (reference sequence).

The chain recombines TRBV20-1 with TRBJ2-2; D possibly uses TRBD1 or TRBD2 (6 bases each). Germline CDR1 and CDR2: DFQATT and SNEGSKA (reference sequence). This CDR3 has 14 residues. V was cut by 0 bases and J by 6 bases, with 11 bases left in between. The chain's CDR3 is CSARDRGDAGELFF. The DNA of the CDR3 is TGCAGTGCTAGAGATAGGGGGGACGCCGGGGAGCTGTTTTTT.

This clonotype was counted between two and nine times. An end of the junction differs from the germline gene, which may be a read error. This chain uses TRBV5-1 with TRBJ2-5; no reliable D call. The CDR3 runs to 11 residues. The germline V gene encodes CDR1 SGHRS and CDR2 YFSETQ. As DNA, the CDR3 is TGTGCCAGCAGCTTGGCAGAGACCCAGTACTTC. Translation gives CASSLAETQYF.

The chain uses TRBV5-4 and TRBJ2-1; TRBD2 is a possible D gene (5 bases). The CDR3 is made up of 14 amino acids. V lost 0 bases and J lost 7, with 11 bases in between. Germline V gene data show CDR1 as SGHNT and CDR2 as YYREEE (reference sequence). The CDR3, as DNA: TGTGCCAGCAGCTTGGCCCTAAGGAGGAATGAGCAGTTCTTC. This encodes CASSLALRRNEQFF.

The chain recombines TRBV2 with TRBJ2-2; D possibly corresponds to TRBD2 (6 bases). The ends were cut back, 7 bases at V and 2 bases at J, with 11 bases in the middle. Germline V lookup: CDR1 SNHLY, CDR2 FYNNEI. This CDR3 comprises 14 residues. The CDR3 sequence is CASKGTSNTGELFF. The CDR3, as DNA: TGTGCCAGCAAGGGGACTTCTAACACCGGGGAGCTGTTTTTT.

This clonotype was observed a handful of times. This sequence joins TRBV29-1 and TRBJ2-7; 9 positions agree with TRBD1. V lost 3 bases, J lost 3 bases, and 6 bases stayed unmatched. In germline, CDR1 is SQVTM, CDR2 ANQGSEA. The CDR3 length is 14 residues. As DNA, the CDR3 is TGCAGCGTTGATGTGGGACAGGGTAGCTACGAGCAGTACTTC. It translates to CSVDVGQGSYEQYF.

The rearrangement links TRBV30 to TRBJ2-7; 9 nucleotides agree with TRBD2. This CDR3 region has 17 residues. J was trimmed by 3 bases and V by 1 base; bases with no gene match: 13. Germline-derived CDR1 and CDR2 are GTSNPN and SVGIG (reference sequence). CDR3 sequence: CAWSAGGGSGSYYEQYF. DNA for the CDR3: TGTGCCTGGAGTGCAGGTGGGGGTAGCGGGAGTTACTACGAGCAGTACTTC. Combining the CDR3 with reference TRBV30 and TRBJ2-7 gives the whole variable domain SQTIHQWPATLVQPVGSPLSLECTVEGTSNPNLYWYRQAAGRGLQLLFYSVGIGQISSEVPQNLSASRPQDRQFILSSKKLLLSDSGFYLCAWSAGGGSGSYYEQYFGPGTRLTVT.

J is TRBJ2-5 and V is TRBV6-1; 7 bases are a match to TRBD2. Germline V gives CDR1 MNHNS, CDR2 SASEGT. Trimming cost V 5 bases and J 5 bases; bases outside gene matches: 11. The CDR3 extends over 15 amino acids. CDR3 DNA: TGTGCCAGCAGTATCCGGGACTACCGAGGCGAGACCCAGTACTTC. Translated: CASSIRDYRGETQYF.

The chain links TRBV15 to TRBJ2-7, with D possibly TRBD2 on 6 matching bases. CDR1 is LNHNV and CDR2 is YYDKDF in the germline V gene (reference sequence). V lost 0 bases and J 4 bases, leaving 19 bases between the germline ends. The CDR3 is 17 amino acids. The CDR3 sequence is CATSRDGGRQSAYEQYF. The DNA of the CDR3 is TGTGCCACCAGCAGAGACGGGGGACGGCAGAGCGCTTACGAGCAGTACTTC.